These T cell receptor beta chains were read from a single sample in a study of control samples from healthy donors and cancer patients. Method: immunoSEQ multiplex PCR; TCRdb's copy keeps in-frame clones and lacks some. The sample holds fewer than 250,000 clones, about 89% seen once. Sequenced sample: blood. All receptors come from a man aged 30-40 years in good health. The CDR3 runs from the conserved cysteine through the conserved F or W. A D gene is named only where the DNA matches it firmly. Clone size is given for some rows only: seen once, a few or many times, or a class if the clone is expanded.

>once|NA|TRBV5-1|TRBJ1-4
TGCGCCAGCAGCTTGTACCTCGGTAATGAAAAACTGTTTTTT
CASSLYLGNEKLFF
>once|NA|TRBV19|TRBJ1-5
TGTGCCAGTAGTATTCGCCAGGGCAATCAGCCCCAGCATTTT
CASSIRQGNQPQHF
>once|NA|TRBV23-1|TRBJ1-6
TGCGCCAGCACCCGGGTCTTCTCACCCCTCCACTTT
CASTRVFSPLHF
>once|TRBD1|TRBV7-9|TRBJ2-7
TGTGCCAGCAGCCCCAGGGGGCAACCCTACGAGCAGTACTTC
CASSPRGQPYEQYF
>NA|TRBD1|TRBV24-1|TRBJ2-7
TGTGCCACCAGTGACTCCGGGACAGGGGGTGAGCAGTACTTC
CATSDSGTGGEQYF
>NA|TRBD2|TRBV5-1|TRBJ2-3
TGCGCCAGCAGCTTGGCTCGCGGGGGGGCAGATACGCAGTATTTT
CASSLARGGADTQYF
>NA|TRBD1|TRBV5-4|TRBJ2-3
TGTGCCAGCAGCTCAGGACAGGGGGGGGCCACAGATACGCAGTATTTT
CASSSGQGGATDTQYF
>NA|TRBD2|TRBV2|TRBJ2-3
TGTGCCAGCCTCGGGAGGCTCCCACTAGATACGCAGTATTTT
CASLGRLPLDTQYF
>NA|NA|TRBV7-2|TRBJ1-4
TGTGCCAGCAGCTTAGACACAGGGAGAGAAAAACTGTTTTTT
CASSLDTGREKLFF
>NA|NA|TRBV19|TRBJ2-7
TGTGCCAGTAGTATAGGGCCGGGCGGGAACTCCTACGAGCAGTACTTC
CASSIGPGGNSYEQYF
>NA|NA|TRBV7-9|TRBJ1-5
TGTGCCAGCAGCCCCAGTGGGGGACAGCCCCAGCATTTT
CASSPSGGQPQHF
>NA|NA|TRBV2|TRBJ1-6
TGTGCCAGCAGTGAATTGACAGGTTCTATTTCACCCCTCCACTTT
CASSELTGSISPLHF
>NA|NA|TRBV4-1|TRBJ2-5
TGCGCCAGCAGCCAAGAAGGGGGGCAAGAGACCCAGTACTTC
CASSQEGGQETQYF
>NA|TRBD2|TRBV7-9|TRBJ2-1
TGTGCCAGCAGCTTAGCGCTGAACGGGGGGGCCAATGAGCAGTTCTTC
CASSLALNGGANEQFF
>NA|NA|TRBV11-2|TRBJ1-2
TGTGCCAGCAGTATCGGGCGATCGGGTGGCTACACCTTC
CASSIGRSGGYTF
>once|NA|TRBV6-5|TRBJ1-1
TGTGCCAGCAGGGCCGGGACACAGAACACTGAAGCTTTCTTT
CASRAGTQNTEAFF
>NA|NA|TRBV4-1|TRBJ1-6
TGCGCCAGCAGCCAACAGGGGTGGAATTCACCCCTCCACTTT
CASSQQGWNSPLHF
>NA|NA|TRBV2|TRBJ2-2
TGTGCCAGCAGCCTTGGGGGTCCGAACACCGGGGAGCTGTTTTTT
CASSLGGPNTGELFF
>NA|TRBD1|TRBV30|TRBJ1-1
TGTGCCTGGGCACAGGGGGTGTTTTCTGAAGCTTTCTTT
CAWAQGVFSEAFF
>NA|NA|TRBV4-2|TRBJ1-3
TGTGCCAGCAGCCAAGATCTGAGGACCCTAACTGGAAACACCATATATTTT
CASSQDLRTLTGNTIYF
>NA|NA|TRBV28|TRBJ1-2
TGTGCCAGCAGTTTATTCCGGGGGGCCAACTATGGCTACACCTTC
CASSLFRGANYGYTF
>few|NA|TRBV25-1|TRBJ1-6
TGTGCCAGCAGTGAATGGGTCCCCTCGGCCCTCCACTTT
CASSEWVPSALHF
>NA|NA|TRBV9|TRBJ1-1
TGTGCCAGCAGCCCTTGGGGGGCCGGGGGAGGCACTGAAGCTTTCTTT
CASSPWGAGGGTEAFF
>NA|NA|TRBV7-9|TRBJ1-2
TGTGCCAGCAGCCTAGGGCTTTCCGATGGCTACACCTTC
CASSLGLSDGYTF
>NA|NA|TRBV12-3/TRBV12-4|TRBJ1-1
TGTGCCAGCAGTTTTGATATCACTGAAGCTTTCTTT
CASSFDITEAFF
>NA|NA|TRBV5-5|TRBJ1-3
TGTGCCAGCAGCTTTTCCGTCGCGTCCTCTGGAAACACCATATATTTT
CASSFSVASSGNTIYF
>NA|NA|TRBV6-5|TRBJ1-2
TGTGCCGCTTATCAATATGGCTACACCTTC
CAAYQYGYTF
>NA|NA|TRBV15|TRBJ2-7
TGTGTCACCCATTTCGAGAGTTCCTACGAGCAGTACTTC
CVTHFESSYEQYF
>NA|NA|TRBV7-9|TRBJ1-2
TGTGCCAGCAGCTTAGCGGACTATGGCTACACCTTC
CASSLADYGYTF
>NA|TRBD1|TRBV29-1|TRBJ1-2
TGCAGCGCGACAGGGAACTATGGCTACACCTTC
CSATGNYGYTF
>NA|NA|TRBV3-1/TRBV3-2|TRBJ1-1
TGTGCCAGCAGCCAGAAGCCGTTCAGAGGGGTGAACACTGAAGCTTTCTTT
CASSQKPFRGVNTEAFF
>NA|TRBD1|TRBV5-1|TRBJ1-1
TGCGCCAGCAGCTCGAGACAGGGGGCGAACACTGAAGCTTTCTTT
CASSSRQGANTEAFF
>NA|NA|TRBV7-9|TRBJ1-1
TGTGCCAGCAGCCACAGAACAGCCATGAACACTGAAGCTTTCTTT
CASSHRTAMNTEAFF
>NA|NA|TRBV9|TRBJ2-2
TGTGCCAGCAGCGGGGTTAGCGGAGCCACCGGGGAGCTGTTTTTT
CASSGVSGATGELFF
>NA|TRBD1|TRBV7-9|TRBJ2-7
TGTGCCAGCAGTGACAGGGGGTACGACGAGCAGTACTTC
CASSDRGYDEQYF
>NA|NA|TRBV7-9|TRBJ1-2
TGTGCCAGCAGCCCGGAGTCAGGGGACTCCACCTTC
CASSPESGDSTF
>NA|NA|TRBV11-2|TRBJ2-6
TGTGCCAGCAGCTTAGATGGAACTGGGGCCAACGTCCTGACTTTC
CASSLDGTGANVLTF
>NA|TRBD2|TRBV7-6|TRBJ2-2
TGTGCCAGCAGCCTCCAGCGGGGGTCACGCGGGGGGGAGCTGTTTTTT
CASSLQRGSRGGELFF
>NA|NA|TRBV9|TRBJ2-3
TGTGCCAGCAGCGTAGAGAGCGGCACAGATACGCAGTATTTT
CASSVESGTDTQYF
>NA|NA|TRBV2|TRBJ1-6
TGTGCCAGCAACCAAGGAGCCTCGTATAATTCACCCCTCCACTTT
CASNQGASYNSPLHF
>NA|NA|TRBV18|TRBJ2-7
TGTGCCAGCTCACCCGGGCCTGGCCCTTACGAGCAGTACTTC
CASSPGPGPYEQYF
>NA|NA|TRBV5-6|TRBJ1-4
TGTGCCAGCAGATTGCTCGGGGAACCTAATGAAAAACTGTTTTTT
CASRLLGEPNEKLFF
>once|NA|TRBV6-1|TRBJ1-6
TGTGCCAGCAAACACAGGGACTCACCCCTCCACTTT
CASKHRDSPLHF
>NA|NA|TRBV29-1|TRBJ2-3
TGCAGCGTTCTACGCGGCTCCCTGAGGGCAGATACGCAGTATTTT
CSVLRGSLRADTQYF
>NA|NA|TRBV19|TRBJ1-4
TGTGCCAGTAGTCCCGCGACAGTTAATAATGAAAAACTGTTTTTT
CASSPATVNNEKLFF
>NA|NA|TRBV13|TRBJ2-7
TGTGCCAGCAGCCCAGATCCCCCGGGACATTTCTACGAGCAGTACTTC
CASSPDPPGHFYEQYF
>NA|TRBD2|TRBV19|TRBJ2-1
TGTGCCAGTAGTATAGTAGCTAGCGGGGGGGCGGTATACAATGAGCAGTTCTTC
CASSIVASGGAVYNEQFF
>NA|TRBD1|TRBV19|TRBJ1-5
TGTGCCAGTAGTACCGGGGGACAGGGGGCCCTGCAGCCCCAGCATTTT
CASSTGGQGALQPQHF
>NA|NA|TRBV18|TRBJ2-2
TGTGCCAGCTCACAGGGTCCTACTTTAAACACCGGGGAGCTGTTTTTT
CASSQGPTLNTGELFF
>NA|NA|TRBV14|TRBJ1-1
TGTGCCAGCAGCGAGCTTGGGGGGGGATTGCGCACTGAAGCTTTCTTT
CASSELGGGLRTEAFF
>NA|TRBD1|TRBV5-1|TRBJ1-1
TGCGCCAGCAGGGCGGGTACAGGGGTGAAGACTGAAGCTTTCTTT
CASRAGTGVKTEAFF
>NA|TRBD1|TRBV5-1|TRBJ1-2
TGCGCCAGCAGCCTAGACAGGGTAGGGCATGGCTACACCTTC
CASSLDRVGHGYTF
>NA|NA|TRBV29-1|TRBJ2-3
TGCAGCGTTGTTGTTGCGGTCACAGATACGCAGTATTTT
CSVVVAVTDTQYF